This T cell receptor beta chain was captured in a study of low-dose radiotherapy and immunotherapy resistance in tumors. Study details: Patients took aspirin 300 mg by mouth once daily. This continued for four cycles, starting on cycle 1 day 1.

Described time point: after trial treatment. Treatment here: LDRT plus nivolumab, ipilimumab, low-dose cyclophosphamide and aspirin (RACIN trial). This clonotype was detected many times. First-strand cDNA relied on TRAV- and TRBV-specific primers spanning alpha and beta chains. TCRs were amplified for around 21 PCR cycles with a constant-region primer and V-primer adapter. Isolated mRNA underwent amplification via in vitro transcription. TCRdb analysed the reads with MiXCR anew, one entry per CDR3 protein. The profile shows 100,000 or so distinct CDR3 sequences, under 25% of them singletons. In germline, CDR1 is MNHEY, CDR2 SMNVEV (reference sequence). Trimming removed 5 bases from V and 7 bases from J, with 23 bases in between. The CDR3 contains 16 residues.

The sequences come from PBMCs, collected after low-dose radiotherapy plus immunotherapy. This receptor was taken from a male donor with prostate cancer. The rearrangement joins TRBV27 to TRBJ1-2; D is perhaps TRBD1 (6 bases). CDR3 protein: CASSTGTLSLRGGYTF. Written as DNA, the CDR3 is TGTGCCAGCAGTACCGGGACATTATCTCTTCGGGGTGGCTACACCTTC.